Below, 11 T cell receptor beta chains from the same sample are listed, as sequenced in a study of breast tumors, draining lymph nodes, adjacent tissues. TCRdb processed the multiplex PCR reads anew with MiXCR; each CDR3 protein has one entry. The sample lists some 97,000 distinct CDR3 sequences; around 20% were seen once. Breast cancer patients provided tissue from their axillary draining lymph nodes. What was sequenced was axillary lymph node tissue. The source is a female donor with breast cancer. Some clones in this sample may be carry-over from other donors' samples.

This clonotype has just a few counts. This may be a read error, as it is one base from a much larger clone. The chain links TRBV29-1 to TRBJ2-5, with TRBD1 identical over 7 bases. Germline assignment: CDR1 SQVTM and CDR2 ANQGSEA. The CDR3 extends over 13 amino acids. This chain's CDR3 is CSVDGPGGEAQYF. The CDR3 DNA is TGCAGCGTTGATGGCCCAGGGGGAGAGGCCCAGTACTTC.

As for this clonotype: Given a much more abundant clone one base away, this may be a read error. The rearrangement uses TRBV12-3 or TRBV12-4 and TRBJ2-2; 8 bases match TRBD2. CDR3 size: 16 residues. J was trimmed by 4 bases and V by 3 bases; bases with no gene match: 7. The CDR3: CASSFRQAGATGELFF. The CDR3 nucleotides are TGTGCCAGCAGTTTCCGTCAAGCGGGAGCCACCGGGGAGCTGTTTTTT.

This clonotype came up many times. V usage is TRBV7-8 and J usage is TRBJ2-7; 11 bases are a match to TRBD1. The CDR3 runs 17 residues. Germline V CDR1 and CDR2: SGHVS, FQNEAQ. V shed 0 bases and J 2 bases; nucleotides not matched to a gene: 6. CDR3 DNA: TGTGCCAGCAGCTTAGCAGGACCGGGACAGGGGGCCTACGAGCAGTACTTC. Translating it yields CASSLAGPGQGAYEQYF.

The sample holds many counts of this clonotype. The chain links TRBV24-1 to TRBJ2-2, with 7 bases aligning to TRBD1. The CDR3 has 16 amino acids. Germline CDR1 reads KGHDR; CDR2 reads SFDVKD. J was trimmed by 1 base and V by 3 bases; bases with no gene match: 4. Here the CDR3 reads CATSDPGQQNTGELFF. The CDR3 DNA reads TGTGCCACCAGTGATCCGGGACAGCAGAACACCGGGGAGCTGTTTTTT.

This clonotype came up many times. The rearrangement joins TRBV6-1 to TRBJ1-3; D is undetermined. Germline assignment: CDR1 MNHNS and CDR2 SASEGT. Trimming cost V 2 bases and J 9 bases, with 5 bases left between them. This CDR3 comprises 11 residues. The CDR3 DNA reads TGTGCCAGCAGTGAACTGGGCACCATATATTTT. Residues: CASSELGTIYF.

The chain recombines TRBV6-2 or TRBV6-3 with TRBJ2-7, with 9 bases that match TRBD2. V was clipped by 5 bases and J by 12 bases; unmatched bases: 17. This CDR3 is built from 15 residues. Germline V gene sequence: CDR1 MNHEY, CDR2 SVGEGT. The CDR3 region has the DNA TGTGCCAGCAGTCACGCAGCGGGAGGCGGGCTGGGGCGGTACTTC. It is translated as CASSHAAGGGLGRYF.

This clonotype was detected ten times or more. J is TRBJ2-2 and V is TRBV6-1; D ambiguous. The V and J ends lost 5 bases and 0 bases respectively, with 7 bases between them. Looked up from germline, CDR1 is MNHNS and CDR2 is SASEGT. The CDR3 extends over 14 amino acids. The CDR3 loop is CASSPTTNTGELFF. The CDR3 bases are TGTGCCAGCAGTCCTACAACGAACACCGGGGAGCTGTTTTTT.

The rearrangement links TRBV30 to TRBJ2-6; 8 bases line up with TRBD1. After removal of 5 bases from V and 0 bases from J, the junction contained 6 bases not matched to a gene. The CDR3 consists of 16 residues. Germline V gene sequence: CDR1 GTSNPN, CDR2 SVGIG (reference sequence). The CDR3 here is CAWDYTGGSGANVLTF. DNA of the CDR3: TGTGCCTGGGACTACACAGGGGGCTCTGGGGCCAACGTCCTGACTTTC.

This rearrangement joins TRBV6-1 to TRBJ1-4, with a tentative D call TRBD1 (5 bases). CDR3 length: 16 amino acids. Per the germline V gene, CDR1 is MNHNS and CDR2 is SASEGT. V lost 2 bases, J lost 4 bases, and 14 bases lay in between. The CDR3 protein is CASSEPPRGDNEKLFF. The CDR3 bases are TGTGCCAGCAGTGAACCCCCGCGGGGGGATAATGAAAAACTGTTTTTT.

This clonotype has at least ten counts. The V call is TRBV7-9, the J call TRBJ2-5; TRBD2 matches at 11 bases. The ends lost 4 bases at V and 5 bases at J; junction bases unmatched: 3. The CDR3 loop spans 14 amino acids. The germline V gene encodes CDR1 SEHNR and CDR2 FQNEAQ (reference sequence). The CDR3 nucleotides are TGTGCCAGCAGCTCCCGGACTAGCGGGGAGACCCAGTACTTC. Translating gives CASSSRTSGETQYF.

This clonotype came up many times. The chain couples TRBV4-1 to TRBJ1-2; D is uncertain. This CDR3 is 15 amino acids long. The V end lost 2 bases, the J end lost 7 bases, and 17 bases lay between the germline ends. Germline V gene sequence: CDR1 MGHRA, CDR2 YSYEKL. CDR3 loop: CASSQPFQGSGGYTF. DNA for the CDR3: TGCGCCAGCAGCCAACCCTTTCAAGGGAGTGGTGGCTACACCTTC.